This T cell receptor beta chain originates from a study of blood T cell repertoires in COVID-19. Study summary: T cells, B-cell-depleted T cells, or PBMCs provided the cDNA or gDNA that served as material.

The germline gives CDR1 SGHNT, CDR2 YENEEA. This CDR3 spans 13 amino acids. Trimming cost V 2 bases and J 4 bases, with 6 bases left between them. The authors' processing: Amplification with reference gene primers provided the estimates of nucleated cell counts. Here immunoSEQ multiplex PCR was the method, and the copy in TCRdb shows in-frame clones only, minus some. The DNA gave D and trimming, while V, J and clone size come from that table. This sample yields about 320,000 clones, of which around 89% are seen a single time; 6.4% belongs to the top ten. This clone was detected a few times. Sequencing used peripheral blood. This rearrangement joins TRBV11-3 to TRBJ2-1, with TRBD1 as a possible D gene (6 bases). The sequence was collected from a man between 18 and 35 years old who had recovered from COVID-19. CDR3 region: CASSLQGYNEQFF. The CDR3 coding sequence is TGTGCCAGCAGCTTACAGGGGTACAATGAGCAGTTCTTC.